A single T cell receptor beta chain is shown here with its context. The germline V gene has CDR1 LNHDA and CDR2 SQIVND (reference sequence). The CDR3 has 16 amino acids. J lost 12 bases, V lost 1 base, and 11 bases had no gene match. Patients at the Seattle site were enrolled during active infection and followed longitudinally. This sample stems from a study of blood T cell repertoires in COVID-19. Study summary: From the United States, Italy and Spain came samples of acute and convalescent COVID-19. From T cells, B-cell-depleted T cells, or PBMCs came the material, which was cDNA or gDNA.

Sequencing was performed with immunoSEQ multiplex PCR; in TCRdb, only in-frame clones are kept and a portion is missing. The profile shows under 400,000 clones, 80% to 90% of them singletons. The origin of this receptor is a woman aged 30 to 39 with COVID-19, enrolled during active disease. The sequencing input was peripheral blood. The chain links TRBV19 to TRBJ2-1; 11 bases agree with TRBD1. The CDR3 is CASSIVGGQGGKGQFF. The DNA for the CDR3 is TGTGCCAGTAGTATAGTCGGGGGACAGGGGGGTAAAGGGCAGTTCTTC.